This TCR beta chain comes out of a study of T cells in Graves' hyperthyroidism and ophthalmopathy. RNA transcripts provided the source from which TCR beta CDR3 regions were amplified. Initially, a first-round RT-PCR of the TCR CDR3 employed the HTBI primer set. Using its own MiXCR run on the multiplex PCR reads, TCRdb lists one record per CDR3 protein. The repertoire has about 360,000 distinct CDR3 sequences, about 18% of them found once; the top ten carry about 4%. The CDR3 runs to 12 residues. V was pared by 5 bases and J by 10 bases, with 14 bases between. The V gene's germline CDR1 is MNHEY and CDR2 SVGEGT. At least ten counts were recorded for this clonotype. Graves' hyperthyroidism is called stable when ophthalmopathy does not progress within 18 months. Recently diagnosed hyperthyroidism of less than 2 months' duration affected patients aged 18 to 65.

The source material was blood. The chain recombines TRBV6-2 or TRBV6-3 with TRBJ1-1; D remains unclear. This TCR derives from a woman aged 18 to 35 with Graves' hyperthyroidism. CDR3 nucleotide sequence: TGTGCCAGCAGTACCCGACAATCCCGAGCTTTCTTT. Translation gives CASSTRQSRAFF.